This T cell receptor (beta chain) was identified during a study of blood T cell repertoires in COVID-19. Study as a whole: The analysed material was cDNA or gDNA that came from T cells, B-cell-depleted T cells, or PBMCs.

How the authors handled the data: Researchers report that nucleated cell counts were estimated from reference gene primer amplification. The data were produced by immunoSEQ multiplex PCR, yet TCRdb's version contains in-frame clones alone and is incomplete. V and J calls and clone size follow that table, whereas D and trimming were derived from the DNA. The top ten clones hold 5.2% of a sample with roughly 100,000 clones, roughly 87% of them seen once. Per the germline V gene, CDR1 is SGHDN and CDR2 is FVKESK. CDR3 length: 14 residues. V was trimmed by 5 bases and J by 1 base, leaving 11 bases between them.

The gene calls are TRBV14 and TRBJ1-2; no firm D call. This sequence originates from a woman aged 45-59 years with COVID-19, enrolled during active disease. The sequenced material came from peripheral blood. CDR3 amino acids: CASSSFTVNYGYTF. The CDR3 DNA reads TGTGCCAGCAGCTCCTTCACGGTTAACTATGGCTACACCTTC.